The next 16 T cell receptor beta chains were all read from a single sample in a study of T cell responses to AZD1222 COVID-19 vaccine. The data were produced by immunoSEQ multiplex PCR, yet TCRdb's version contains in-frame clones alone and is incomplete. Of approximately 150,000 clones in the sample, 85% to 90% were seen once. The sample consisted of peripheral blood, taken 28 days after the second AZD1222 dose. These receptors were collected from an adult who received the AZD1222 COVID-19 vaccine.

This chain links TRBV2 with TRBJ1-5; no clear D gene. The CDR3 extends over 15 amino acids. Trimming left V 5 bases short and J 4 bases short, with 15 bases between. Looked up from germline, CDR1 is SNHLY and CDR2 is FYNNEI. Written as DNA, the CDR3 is TGTGCCAGCAGTTCCGGGCGGACGCCGAATCAGCCCCAGCATTTT. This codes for CASSSGRTPNQPQHF. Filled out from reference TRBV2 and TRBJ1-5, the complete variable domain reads EPEVTQTPSHQVTQMGQEVILRCVPISNHLYFYWYRQILGQKVEFLVSFYNNEISEKSEIFDDQFSVERPDGSNFTLKIRSTKLEDSAMYFCASSSGRTPNQPQHFGDGTRLSIL.

CDR3 residues: CAWSGWGQINSPLHF. The CDR3 coding sequence is TGTGCCTGGAGTGGGTGGGGACAGATTAATTCACCCCTCCACTTT. The chain employs TRBV30 and TRBJ1-6; 7 bases are shared with TRBD1. CDR1 and CDR2 from the germline V gene are GTSNPN and SVGIG (reference sequence). The CDR3 has 15 residues. The V and J ends lost 1 base and 6 bases, in that order; junction bases with no gene match: 6.

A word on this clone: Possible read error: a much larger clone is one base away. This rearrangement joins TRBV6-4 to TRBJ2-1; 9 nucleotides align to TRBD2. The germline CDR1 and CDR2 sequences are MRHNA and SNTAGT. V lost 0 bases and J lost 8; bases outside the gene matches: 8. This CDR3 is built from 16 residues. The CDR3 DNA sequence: TGTGCCAGCAGTGACTCGAGGGCGGGAGGGCCCGATGAGCAGTTCTTC. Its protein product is CASSDSRAGGPDEQFF.

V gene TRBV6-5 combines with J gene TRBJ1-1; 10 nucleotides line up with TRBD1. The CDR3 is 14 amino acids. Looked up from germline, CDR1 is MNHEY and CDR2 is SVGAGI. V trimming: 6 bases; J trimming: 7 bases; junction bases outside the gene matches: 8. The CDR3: CASRDRGSVIEAFF. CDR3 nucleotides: TGTGCCAGCAGGGACAGGGGGTCCGTTATTGAAGCTTTCTTT.

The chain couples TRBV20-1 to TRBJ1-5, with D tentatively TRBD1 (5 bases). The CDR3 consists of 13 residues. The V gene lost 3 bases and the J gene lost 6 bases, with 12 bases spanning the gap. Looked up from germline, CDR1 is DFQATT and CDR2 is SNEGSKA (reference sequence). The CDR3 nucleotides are TGCAGTGCTAGTTCGGGGGTGTTTCAGCCCCAGCATTTT. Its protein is CSASSGVFQPQHF.

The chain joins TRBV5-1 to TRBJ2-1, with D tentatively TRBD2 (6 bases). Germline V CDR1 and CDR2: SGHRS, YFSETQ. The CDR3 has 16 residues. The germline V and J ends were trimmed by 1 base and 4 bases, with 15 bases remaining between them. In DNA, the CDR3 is TGCGCCAGCAGCTTGACGGGAGCGGGCCCTTACAATGAGCAGTTCTTC. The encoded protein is CASSLTGAGPYNEQFF. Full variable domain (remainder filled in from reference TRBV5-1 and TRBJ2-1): KAGVTQTPRYLIKTRGQQVTLSCSPISGHRSVSWYQQTPGQGLQFLFEYFSETQRNKGNFPGRFSGRQFSNSRSEMNVSTLELGDSALYLCASSLTGAGPYNEQFFGPGTRLTVL.

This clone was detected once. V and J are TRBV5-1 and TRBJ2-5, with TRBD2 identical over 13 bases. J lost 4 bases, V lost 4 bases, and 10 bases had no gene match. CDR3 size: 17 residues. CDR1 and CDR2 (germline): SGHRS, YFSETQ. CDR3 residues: CASSPGLAGARGETQYF. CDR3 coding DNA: TGCGCCAGCAGCCCAGGACTAGCGGGGGCCAGGGGAGAGACCCAGTACTTC.

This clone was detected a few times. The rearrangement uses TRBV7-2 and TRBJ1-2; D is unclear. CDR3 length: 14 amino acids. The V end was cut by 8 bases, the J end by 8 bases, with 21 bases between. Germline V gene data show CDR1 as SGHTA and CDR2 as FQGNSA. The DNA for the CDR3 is TGTGCCAGCCCCAAGACCGGTCGGGTATTAGGCTACACCTTC. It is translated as CASPKTGRVLGYTF.

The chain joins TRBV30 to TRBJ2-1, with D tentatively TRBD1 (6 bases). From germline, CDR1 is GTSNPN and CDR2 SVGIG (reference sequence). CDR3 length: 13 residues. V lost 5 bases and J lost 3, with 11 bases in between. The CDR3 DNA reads TGTGCCTGGGCCGGGACACTCTACAATGAGCAGTTCTTC. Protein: CAWAGTLYNEQFF.

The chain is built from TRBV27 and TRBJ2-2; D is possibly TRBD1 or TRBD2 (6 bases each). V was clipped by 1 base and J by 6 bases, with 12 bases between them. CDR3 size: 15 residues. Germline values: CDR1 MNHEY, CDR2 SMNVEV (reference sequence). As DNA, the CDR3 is TGTGCCAGCAGTTTATTTTCGGGGGCTGCCGGGGAGCTGTTTTTT. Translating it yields CASSLFSGAAGELFF.

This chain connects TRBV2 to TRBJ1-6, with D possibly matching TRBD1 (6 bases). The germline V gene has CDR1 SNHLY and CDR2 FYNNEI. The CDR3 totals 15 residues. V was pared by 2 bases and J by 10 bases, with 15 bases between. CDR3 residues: CASSEYSDSSSPLHF. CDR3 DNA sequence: TGTGCCAGCAGTGAATACTCGGACAGCTCCTCACCCCTCCACTTT.

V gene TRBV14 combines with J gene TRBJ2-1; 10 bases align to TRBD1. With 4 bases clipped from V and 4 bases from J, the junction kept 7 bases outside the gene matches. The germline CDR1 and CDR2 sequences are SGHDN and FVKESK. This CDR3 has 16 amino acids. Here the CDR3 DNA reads TGTGCCAGCAGCCGAAGACAGGGGGCCTTATACAATGAGCAGTTCTTC. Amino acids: CASSRRQGALYNEQFF.

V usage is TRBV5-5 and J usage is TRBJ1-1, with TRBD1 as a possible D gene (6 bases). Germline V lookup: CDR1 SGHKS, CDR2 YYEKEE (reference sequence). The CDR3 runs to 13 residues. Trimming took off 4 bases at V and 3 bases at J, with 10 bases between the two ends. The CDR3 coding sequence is TGTGCCAGCAGCGGCAGGGGCTACACTGAAGCTTTCTTT. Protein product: CASSGRGYTEAFF.

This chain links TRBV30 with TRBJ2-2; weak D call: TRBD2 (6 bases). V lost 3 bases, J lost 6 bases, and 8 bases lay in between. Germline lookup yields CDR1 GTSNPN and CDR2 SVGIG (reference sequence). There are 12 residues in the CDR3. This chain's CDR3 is CAWRLAPGELFF. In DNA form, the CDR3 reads TGTGCCTGGAGACTAGCCCCCGGGGAGCTGTTTTTT.

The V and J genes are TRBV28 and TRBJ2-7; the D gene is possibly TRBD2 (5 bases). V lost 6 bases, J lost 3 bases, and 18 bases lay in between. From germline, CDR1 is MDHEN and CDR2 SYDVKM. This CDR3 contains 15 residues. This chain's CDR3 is CASSPTGSDIYEQYF. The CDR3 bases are TGTGCCAGCAGCCCAACGGGTAGCGATATCTACGAGCAGTACTTC.

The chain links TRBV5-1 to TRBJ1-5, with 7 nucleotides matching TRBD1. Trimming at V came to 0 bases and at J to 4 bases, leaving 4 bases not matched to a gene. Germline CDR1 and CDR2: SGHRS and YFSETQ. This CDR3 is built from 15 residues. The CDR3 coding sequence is TGCGCCAGCAGCTTGGCAGGGGGTAATAATCAGCCCCAGCATTTT. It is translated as CASSLAGGNNQPQHF.